This TCR beta chain was documented in a study of T cell changes during pregnancy in multiple sclerosis. Libraries were prepared by immunoSEQ multiplex PCR; TCRdb keeps only in-frame clonotypes and omits some of them. The data contain about 40,000 clones, around 94% of them singletons. Germline lookup yields CDR1 SGDLS and CDR2 YYNGEE. This CDR3 spans 14 amino acids. V was shortened by 3 bases and J by 6 bases, with 15 bases between the two germline ends. This sample comprised peripheral blood, obtained in the third trimester of pregnancy. V is TRBV9 and J is TRBJ1-2; perhaps TRBD1 as D (6 bases). The TCR comes from a female donor with multiple sclerosis, enrolled in a pregnancy study. In DNA, the CDR3 is TGTGCCAGCAGCGCTACAGGGTTGCTTCATGGCTACACCTTC. Its translation: CASSATGLLHGYTF.